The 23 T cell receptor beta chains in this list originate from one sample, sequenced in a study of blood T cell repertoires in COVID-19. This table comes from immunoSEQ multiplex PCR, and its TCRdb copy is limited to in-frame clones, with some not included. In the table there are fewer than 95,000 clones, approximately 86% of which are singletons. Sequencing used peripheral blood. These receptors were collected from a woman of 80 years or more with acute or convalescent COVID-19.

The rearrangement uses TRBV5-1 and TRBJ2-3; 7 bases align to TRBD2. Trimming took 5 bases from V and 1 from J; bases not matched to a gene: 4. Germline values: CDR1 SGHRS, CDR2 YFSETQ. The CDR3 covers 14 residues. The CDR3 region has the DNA TGCGCCAGCAGGGCGGGAGAGGGCACAGATACGCAGTATTTT. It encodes CASRAGEGTDTQYF.

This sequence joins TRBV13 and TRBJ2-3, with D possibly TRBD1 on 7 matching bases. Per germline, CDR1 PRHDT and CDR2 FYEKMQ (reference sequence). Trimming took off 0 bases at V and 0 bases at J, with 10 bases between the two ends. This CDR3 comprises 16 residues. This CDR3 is CASSLGGGQSTDTQYF. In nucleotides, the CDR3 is TGTGCCAGCAGCTTAGGCGGGGGACAGAGCACAGATACGCAGTATTTT.

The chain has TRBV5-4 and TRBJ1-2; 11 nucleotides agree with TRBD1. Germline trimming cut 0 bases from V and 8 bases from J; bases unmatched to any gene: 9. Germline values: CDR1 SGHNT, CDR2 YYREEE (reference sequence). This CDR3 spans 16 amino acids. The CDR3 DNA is TGTGCCAGCAGCTTGGTGACGGACAGGGGGCTGGAGGGCTACACCTTC. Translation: CASSLVTDRGLEGYTF.

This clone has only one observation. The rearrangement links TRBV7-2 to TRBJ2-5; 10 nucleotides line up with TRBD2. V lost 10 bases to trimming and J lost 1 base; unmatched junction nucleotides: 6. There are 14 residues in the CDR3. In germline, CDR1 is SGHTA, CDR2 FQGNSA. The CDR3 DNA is TGTGCCACTTCTCTAGCGGGGGCCCAAGAGACCCAGTACTTC. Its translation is CATSLAGAQETQYF.

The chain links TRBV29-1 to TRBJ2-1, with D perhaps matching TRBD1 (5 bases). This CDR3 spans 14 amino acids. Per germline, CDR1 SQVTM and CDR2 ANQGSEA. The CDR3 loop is CSVLKARAYNEQFF. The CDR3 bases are TGCAGTGTACTCAAAGCCAGGGCCTACAATGAGCAGTTCTTC.

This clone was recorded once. The chain's CDR3 is CSVEGSQRGTEAFF. CDR3 nucleotides: TGCAGCGTTGAAGGCAGCCAACGGGGCACTGAAGCTTTCTTT. This chain connects TRBV29-1 to TRBJ1-1; D is unclear. Germline lookup yields CDR1 SQVTM and CDR2 ANQGSEA. The CDR3 contains 14 residues. V shed 1 base and J shed 4 bases, with 13 bases lying between them. Using reference TRBV29-1 and TRBJ1-1 for the parts outside the CDR3, the full variable domain is SAVISQKPSRDICQRGTSLTIQCQVDSQVTMMFWYRQQPGQSLTLIATANQGSEATYESGFVIDKFPISRPNLTFSTLTVSNMSPEDSSIYLCSVEGSQRGTEAFFGQGTRLTVV.

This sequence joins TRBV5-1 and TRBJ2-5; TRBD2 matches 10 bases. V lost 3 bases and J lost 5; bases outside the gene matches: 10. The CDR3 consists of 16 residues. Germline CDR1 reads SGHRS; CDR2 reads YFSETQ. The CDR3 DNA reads TGCGCCAGCAGCTCGGGGCCTAGCGGGAGATGGGAGACCCAGTACTTC. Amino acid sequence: CASSSGPSGRWETQYF.

CDR3 DNA sequence: TGCGCCAGCAGCTTGGGGGACAGGGGAAAAGGCTACACCTTC. Amino acids: CASSLGDRGKGYTF. The gene calls are TRBV5-1 and TRBJ1-2; 10 nucleotides align to TRBD1. V lost 0 bases, J lost 8 bases, and 4 bases stayed unmatched. There are 14 residues in the CDR3. In germline, CDR1 is SGHRS, CDR2 YFSETQ.

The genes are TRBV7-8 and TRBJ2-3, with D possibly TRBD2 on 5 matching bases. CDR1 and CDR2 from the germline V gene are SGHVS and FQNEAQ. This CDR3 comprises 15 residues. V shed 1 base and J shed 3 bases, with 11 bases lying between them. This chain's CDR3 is CASSLELSGTDTQYF. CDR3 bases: TGTGCCAGCAGCTTAGAACTCTCGGGGACAGATACGCAGTATTTT.

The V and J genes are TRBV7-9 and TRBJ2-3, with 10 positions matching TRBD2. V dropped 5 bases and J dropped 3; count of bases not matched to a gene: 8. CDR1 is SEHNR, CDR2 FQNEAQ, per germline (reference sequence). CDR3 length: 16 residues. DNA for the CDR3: TGTGCCAGCAGCCCCCAGGGTAGCGGGAGGACAGATACGCAGTATTTT. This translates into CASSPQGSGRTDTQYF.

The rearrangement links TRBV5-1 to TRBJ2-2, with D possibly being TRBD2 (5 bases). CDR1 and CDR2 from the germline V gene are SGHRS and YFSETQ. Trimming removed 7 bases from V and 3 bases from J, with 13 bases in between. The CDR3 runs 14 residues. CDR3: CASSLGGDTGELFF. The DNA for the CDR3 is TGCGCCAGCTCCTTAGGAGGTGACACCGGGGAGCTGTTTTTT.

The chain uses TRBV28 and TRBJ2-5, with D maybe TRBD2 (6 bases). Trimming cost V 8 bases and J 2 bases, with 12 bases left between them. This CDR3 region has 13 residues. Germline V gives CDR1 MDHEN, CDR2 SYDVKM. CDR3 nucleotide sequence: TGTGCCAGCGGAGGGCCGAAACAAGAGACCCAGTACTTC. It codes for CASGGPKQETQYF.

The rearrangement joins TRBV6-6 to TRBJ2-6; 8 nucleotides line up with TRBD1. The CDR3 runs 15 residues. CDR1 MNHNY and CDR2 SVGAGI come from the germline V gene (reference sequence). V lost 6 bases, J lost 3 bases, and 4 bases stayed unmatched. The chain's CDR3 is CASRPDRGGANVLTF. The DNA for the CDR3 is TGTGCCAGCAGGCCTGACAGGGGTGGGGCCAACGTCCTGACTTTC.

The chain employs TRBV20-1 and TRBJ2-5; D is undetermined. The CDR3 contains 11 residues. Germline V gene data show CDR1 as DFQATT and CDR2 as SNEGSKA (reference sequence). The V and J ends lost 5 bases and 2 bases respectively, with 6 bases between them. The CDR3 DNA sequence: TGCAGTGCTTTATTTCAAGAGACCCAGTACTTC. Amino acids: CSALFQETQYF.

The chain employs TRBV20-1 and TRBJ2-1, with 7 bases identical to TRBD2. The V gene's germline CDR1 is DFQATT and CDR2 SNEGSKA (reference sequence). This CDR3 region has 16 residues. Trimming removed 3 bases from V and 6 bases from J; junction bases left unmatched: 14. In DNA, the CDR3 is TGCAGTGCTAGTTTTTACGGGAGGACCACCGGCAATGAGCAGTTCTTC. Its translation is CSASFYGRTTGNEQFF.

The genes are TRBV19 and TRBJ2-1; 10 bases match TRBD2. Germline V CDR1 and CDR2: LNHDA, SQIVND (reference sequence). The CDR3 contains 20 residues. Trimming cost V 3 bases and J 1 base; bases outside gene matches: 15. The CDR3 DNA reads TGTGCCAGTAGTATCAGAGGAGCGGGGGGGCCCATTGTGTCCTACAATGAGCAGTTCTTC. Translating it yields CASSIRGAGGPIVSYNEQFF.

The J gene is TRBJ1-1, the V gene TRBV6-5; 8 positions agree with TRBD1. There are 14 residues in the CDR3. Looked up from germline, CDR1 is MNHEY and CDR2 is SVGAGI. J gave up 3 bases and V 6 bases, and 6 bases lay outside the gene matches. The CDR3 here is CASRIQGGDTEAFF. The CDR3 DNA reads TGTGCCAGCAGGATACAGGGGGGCGACACTGAAGCTTTCTTT.

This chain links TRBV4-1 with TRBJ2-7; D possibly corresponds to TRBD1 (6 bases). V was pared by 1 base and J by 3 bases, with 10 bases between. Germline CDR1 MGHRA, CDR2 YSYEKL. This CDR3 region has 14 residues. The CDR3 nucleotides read TGCGCCAGCAGCCAAGCGACGACAGGCTACGAGCAGTACTTC. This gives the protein CASSQATTGYEQYF.

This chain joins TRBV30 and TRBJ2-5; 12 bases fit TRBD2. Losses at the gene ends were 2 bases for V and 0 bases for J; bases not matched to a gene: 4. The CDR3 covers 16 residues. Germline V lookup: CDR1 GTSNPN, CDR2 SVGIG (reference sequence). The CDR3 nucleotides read TGTGCCTGGAGTCTTGGGACTAGCGGGCACCAAGAGACCCAGTACTTC. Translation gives CAWSLGTSGHQETQYF.

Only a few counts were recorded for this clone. DNA of the CDR3: TGTGCCAGCTCACCAGGGACCTACAGGGGTGACGAGCAGTACTTC. Encoded protein: CASSPGTYRGDEQYF. V gene TRBV18 combines with J gene TRBJ2-7; 7 bases align to TRBD1. CDR3 length: 15 residues. Germline-derived CDR1 and CDR2 are KGHSH and LQKENI. V trimming: 2 bases; J trimming: 5 bases; junction bases outside the gene matches: 9.

The CDR3 sequence is CASSLSSSGANVLTF. The CDR3 coding sequence is TGTGCCAGCAGCCTAAGTAGCTCTGGGGCCAACGTCCTGACTTTC. The chain couples TRBV7-2 to TRBJ2-6; D uncertain. Trimming removed 5 bases at V and 0 bases at J, with 8 bases between. This CDR3 region has 15 residues. CDR1 is SGHTA and CDR2 is FQGNSA in the germline V gene.

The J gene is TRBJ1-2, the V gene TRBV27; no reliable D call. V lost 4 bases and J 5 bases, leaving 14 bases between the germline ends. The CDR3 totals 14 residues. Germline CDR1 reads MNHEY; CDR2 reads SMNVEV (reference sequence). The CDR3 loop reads CASSSNSLPYGYTF. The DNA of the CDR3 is TGTGCCAGCAGTTCCAACAGCCTCCCTTATGGCTACACCTTC.

In nucleotides, the CDR3 is TGTGCCAGCAGTTTACAGGTGAACACTGAAGCTTTCTTT. Protein sequence: CASSLQVNTEAFF. The chain links TRBV12-3 or TRBV12-4 to TRBJ1-1, with D unclear. Trimming shortened V by 2 bases and J by 0 bases, and 4 bases separated the two germline ends. The CDR3 has 13 residues.